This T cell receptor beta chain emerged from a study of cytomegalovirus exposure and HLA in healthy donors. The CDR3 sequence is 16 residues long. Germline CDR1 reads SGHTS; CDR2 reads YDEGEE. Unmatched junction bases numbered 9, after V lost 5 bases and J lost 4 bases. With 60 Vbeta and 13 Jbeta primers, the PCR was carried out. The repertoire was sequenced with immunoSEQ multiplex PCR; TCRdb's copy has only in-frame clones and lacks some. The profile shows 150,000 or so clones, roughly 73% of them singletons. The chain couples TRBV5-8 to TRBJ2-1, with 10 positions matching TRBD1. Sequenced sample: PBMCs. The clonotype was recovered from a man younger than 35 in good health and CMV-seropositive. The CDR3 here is CASSYVGDRGYNEQFF. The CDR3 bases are TGTGCCAGCAGTTACGTCGGGGACAGGGGTTACAATGAGCAGTTCTTC.